This TCR beta chain comes out of a study of blood T cell repertoires in COVID-19. V shed 1 base and J shed 6 bases, with 12 bases lying between them. Germline CDR1 and CDR2: LGHNA and YNFKEQ. This CDR3 region has 14 residues. As handled by the study authors: Estimation of nucleated cell counts was performed using reference gene primer amplification. Libraries were prepared by immunoSEQ multiplex PCR; TCRdb keeps only in-frame clonotypes and omits some of them. That table supplies the V and J calls and clone size; D and trimming were determined from the DNA. This table has hundreds of thousands of clones, about 80% appearing once.

The clonotype was recovered from a man at least 80 years old with acute or convalescent COVID-19. Material: peripheral blood. This chain connects TRBV4-2 to TRBJ1-1; no firm D call. The CDR3 bases are TGTGCCAGCAGCCAAGGATTGGTACGAGCTGAAGCTTTCTTT. Residues: CASSQGLVRAEAFF.